The 21 T cell receptor beta chains below come from one sample, sequenced in a study of blood T cell repertoires in COVID-19. The repertoire was sequenced with immunoSEQ multiplex PCR; TCRdb's copy has only in-frame clones and lacks some. The sample includes some 220,000 clones, 75% to 85% of them seen just once. Specimen: peripheral blood. The receptors were gathered from a human donor in a cohort sampled during active COVID-19.

This chain uses TRBV6-1 with TRBJ2-3, with D possibly being TRBD1 (5 bases). Germline assignment: CDR1 MNHNS and CDR2 SASEGT. CDR3 length: 16 amino acids. V was pared by 2 bases and J by 2 bases, with 14 bases between. CDR3 bases: TGTGCCAGCAGTGAATCTGGTGGGGCGCCCACAGATACGCAGTATTTT. Translation: CASSESGGAPTDTQYF.

This chain joins TRBV28 and TRBJ2-7, with D maybe TRBD2 (6 bases). The CDR3 is 13 residues long. Germline V gene data show CDR1 as MDHEN and CDR2 as SYDVKM. Deletions cut 8 bases from V and 5 bases from J, with 16 bases between. CDR3 sequence: CASGERGGDEQYF. The CDR3 bases are TGTGCCAGCGGGGAGAGGGGCGGGGACGAGCAGTACTTC. Complete variable domain (other parts from reference TRBV28 and TRBJ2-7): DVKVTQSSRYLVKRTGEKVFLECVQDMDHENMFWYRQDPGLGLRLIYFSYDVKMKEKGDIPEGYSVSREKKERFSLILESASTNQTSMYLCASGERGGDEQYFGPGTRLTVT.

On this clone: This CDR3 fails to terminate in the conserved phenylalanine or tryptophan, so it likely reflects a read error. The DNA is omitted, as the CDR3 cannot be located on it reliably, and the CDR3 follows TCRdb's listing. The V and J genes are TRBV14 and TRBJ2-7; the tabulated D call, TRBD1, remains unverified against the DNA. The V gene's germline CDR1 is SGHDN and CDR2 FVKESK. The CDR3 contains 16 residues when both ends are counted. CDR3 sequence: CASSQRDRGRSSARRI.

V is TRBV6-1 and J is TRBJ2-5; D may be TRBD2 (5 bases). Trimming took off 3 bases at V and 4 bases at J, with 12 bases between the two ends. Germline V gives CDR1 MNHNS, CDR2 SASEGT. This CDR3 spans 14 amino acids. In DNA form, the CDR3 reads TGTGCCAGCAGTGAGGTTAGCCGGGGAGAGACCCAGTACTTC. Translation: CASSEVSRGETQYF.

The V call is TRBV28, the J call TRBJ1-1; possibly TRBD1 for D (6 bases). V lost 4 bases to trimming and J lost 1 base, with 7 bases between them. This CDR3 spans 13 amino acids. Germline CDR1 is MDHEN and CDR2 is SYDVKM. The CDR3, as DNA: TGTGCCAGCAGTTCCAGGGGGAACACTGAAGCTTTCTTT. It yields the protein CASSSRGNTEAFF.

The rearrangement uses TRBV28 and TRBJ1-4; a possible D gene is TRBD1 (6 bases). V was trimmed by 7 bases and J by 6 bases, leaving 15 bases between them. CDR3 length equals 14 residues. Germline lookup yields CDR1 MDHEN and CDR2 SYDVKM. The CDR3 coding sequence is TGTGCCAGCACCAGGACAGCCAATTATGAAAAACTGTTTTTT. Its protein is CASTRTANYEKLFF.

This clone occurred once. The CDR3 nucleotides read TGTGCCAGTACCCTCGGGACTATGAGCTCCTACAATGAGCAGTTCTTC. Translated: CASTLGTMSSYNEQFF. The genes are TRBV19 and TRBJ2-1, with 7 bases identical to TRBD2. Trimming removed 7 bases from V and 0 bases from J; junction bases left unmatched: 9. The CDR3 sequence is 16 residues long. Germline V lookup: CDR1 LNHDA, CDR2 SQIVND (reference sequence).

This clone was counted a single time. The chain carries TRBV30 and TRBJ1-3; D gene unclear. Germline values: CDR1 GTSNPN, CDR2 SVGIG (reference sequence). With 4 bases removed from V and 4 bases from J, the gap between germline ends came to 11 bases. This CDR3 comprises 13 residues. The CDR3: CAWTPSAGNTIYF. The CDR3 region has the DNA TGTGCCTGGACCCCCAGTGCCGGAAACACCATATATTTT. Full variable domain (rest looked up from reference TRBV30 and TRBJ1-3): SQTIHQWPATLVQPVGSPLSLECTVEGTSNPNLYWYRQAAGRGLQLLFYSVGIGQISSEVPQNLSASRPQDRQFILSSKKLLLSDSGFYLCAWTPSAGNTIYFGEGSWLTVV.

This rearrangement joins TRBV5-6 to TRBJ1-5, with TRBD1 matching over 9 bases. Germline V CDR1 and CDR2: SGHDT, YYEEEE. V shed 4 bases, J shed 7 bases, and the junction held 3 bases outside the gene matches. This CDR3 is 13 amino acids long. The CDR3 DNA reads TGTGCCAGCAGCAACGGACAGGGGCAGCCCCAGCATTTT. Amino acids: CASSNGQGQPQHF.

V is TRBV19 and J is TRBJ2-7; 8 positions agree with TRBD1. Unmatched junction bases numbered 9, after V lost 5 bases and J lost 3 bases. The CDR3 is 15 residues long. The germline V gene encodes CDR1 LNHDA and CDR2 SQIVND (reference sequence). This CDR3 reads CASSGTGTGFYEQYF. CDR3 in DNA: TGTGCCAGTAGTGGTACCGGGACAGGATTCTACGAGCAGTACTTC.

This chain joins TRBV12-3 or TRBV12-4 and TRBJ1-1, with D maybe TRBD1 (5 bases). The CDR3 length is 13 residues. V gave up 10 bases and J gave up 5 bases, with 17 bases separating them. The CDR3 DNA is TGTGCCACCCTGATAAGTGGGGGGACTGAAGCTTTCTTT. Amino acid sequence: CATLISGGTEAFF.

The rearrangement uses TRBV14 and TRBJ1-3, with D possibly matching TRBD1 (5 bases). The CDR3 is 14 amino acids. V was pared by 3 bases and J by 2 bases, with 8 bases between. Germline assignment: CDR1 SGHDN and CDR2 FVKESK. CDR3 bases: TGTGCCAGCAGCCAGCGGGGGACTGGAAACACCATATATTTT. Encoded protein: CASSQRGTGNTIYF.

The chain joins TRBV11-2 to TRBJ1-2; D is unresolved. CDR1 and CDR2 from the germline V gene are SGHAT and FQNNGV. The CDR3 is 14 residues long. V lost 5 bases and J lost 3, with 13 bases in between. The CDR3 here is CASSPLLSDYGYTF. CDR3 nucleotides: TGTGCCAGCAGCCCACTGCTTAGCGACTATGGCTACACCTTC.

The chain combines TRBV5-6 with TRBJ2-5, with D unclear. V lost 0 bases to trimming and J lost 4 bases, with 10 bases between them. CDR3 length: 14 residues. Germline V gene data show CDR1 as SGHDT and CDR2 as YYEEEE. The CDR3 nucleotides read TGTGCCAGCAGCTTGGGAGCAATCCCAGAGACCCAGTACTTC. This translates into CASSLGAIPETQYF.

The chain employs TRBV29-1 and TRBJ2-7; TRBD2 might be the D (5 bases). CDR3 length: 12 amino acids. Per germline, CDR1 SQVTM and CDR2 ANQGSEA. V dropped 4 bases and J dropped 7 bases, with 14 bases sitting between them. The DNA of the CDR3 is TGCAGCGTTGGTAGAGGGCCTGGAGAGCAGTACTTC. Protein product: CSVGRGPGEQYF.

The chain carries TRBV19 and TRBJ1-2; no reliable D call. Germline V gives CDR1 LNHDA, CDR2 SQIVND (reference sequence). V was trimmed by 2 bases and J by 8 bases, leaving 18 bases between them. CDR3 length equals 15 residues. CDR3 loop: CASSILARPLEGYTF. The CDR3 coding sequence is TGTGCCAGTAGTATACTAGCCCGCCCACTCGAGGGCTACACCTTC. The whole variable domain, filled in from reference TRBV19 and TRBJ1-2, reads DGGITQSPKYLFRKEGQNVTLSCEQNLNHDAMYWYRQDPGQGLRLIYYSQIVNDFQKGDIAEGYSVSREKKESFPLTVTSAQKNPTAFYLCASSILARPLEGYTFGSGTRLTVV.

CDR3 residues: CASSRLAVNQPQHF. In nucleotides, the CDR3 is TGCGCCAGCAGTCGATTGGCAGTCAATCAGCCCCAGCATTTT. This rearrangement joins TRBV23-1 to TRBJ1-5; no definite D call. TRBV23-1 is an ORF, with its function uncertain. This CDR3 contains 14 residues. Trimming removed 4 bases at V and 3 bases at J, with 10 bases between.

This clone was found a few times. The V gene is TRBV27, the J gene TRBJ2-7; 9 nucleotides match TRBD1. This CDR3 spans 14 amino acids. Losses at the gene ends were 5 bases for V and 5 bases for J; bases not matched to a gene: 7. Per the germline V gene, CDR1 is MNHEY and CDR2 is SMNVEV (reference sequence). CDR3 nucleotides: TGTGCCAGCAGTCTCAGGGGGGACAGGGACGAGCAGTACTTC. Translation gives CASSLRGDRDEQYF.

The gene calls are TRBV5-1 and TRBJ1-2; 10 nucleotides line up with TRBD1. V lost 5 bases to trimming and J lost 3 bases; unmatched junction nucleotides: 4. The CDR3 extends over 14 amino acids. The germline V gene has CDR1 SGHRS and CDR2 YFSETQ. CDR3 nucleotides: TGCGCCAGCAGGTGGACAGGGGGAGACTATGGCTACACCTTC. Its translation is CASRWTGGDYGYTF.

The chain is built from TRBV18 and TRBJ2-1, with TRBD2 identical over 8 bases. The CDR3 runs 16 residues. V was clipped by 2 bases and J by 0 bases; unmatched bases: 3. CDR1 is KGHSH and CDR2 is LQKENI in the germline V gene. The CDR3 DNA sequence: TGTGCCAGCTCACCATTCAGCGGGAGCTCCTACAATGAGCAGTTCTTC. It encodes CASSPFSGSSYNEQFF.

The chain combines TRBV19 with TRBJ1-5, with a tentative D call TRBD1 (6 bases). The CDR3 runs 14 residues. Trimming left V 7 bases short and J 5 bases short, with 15 bases between. CDR1 is LNHDA, CDR2 SQIVND, per germline (reference sequence). The CDR3 DNA is TGTGCCAGTACCGAACAGGGTGGGTATCAGCCCCAGCATTTT. It specifies CASTEQGGYQPQHF.